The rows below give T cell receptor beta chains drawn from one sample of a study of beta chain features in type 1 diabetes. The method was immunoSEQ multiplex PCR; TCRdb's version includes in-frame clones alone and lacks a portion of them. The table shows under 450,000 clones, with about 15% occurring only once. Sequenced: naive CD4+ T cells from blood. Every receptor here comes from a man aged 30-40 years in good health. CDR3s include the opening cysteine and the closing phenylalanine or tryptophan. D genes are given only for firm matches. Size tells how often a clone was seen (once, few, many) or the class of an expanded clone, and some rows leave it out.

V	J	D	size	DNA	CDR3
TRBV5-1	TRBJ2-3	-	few	TGCGCCAGCAGCTTGGATACAAGGCTCACAGATACGCAGTATTTT	CASSLDTRLTDTQYF
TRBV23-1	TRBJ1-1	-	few	TGCGCCAGCAGTCAATCTTGGGGTATCGGGCGACGTTGGGGAAAGTACACTGAAGCTTTCTTT	CASSQSWGIGRRWGKYTEAFF
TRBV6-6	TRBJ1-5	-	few	TGTGCCAGCAGTGCCGGTTTGGGGAAGGGCCCCCAGCATTTT	CASSAGLGKGPQHF
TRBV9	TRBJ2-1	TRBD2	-	TGTGCCAGCAGCGTAGTTGCGGGAGGGTACAATGAGCAGTTCTTC	CASSVVAGGYNEQFF
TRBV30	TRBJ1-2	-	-	TGTGCCTGGAGTGTGGCCCCCGGGGCTGGCTACACCTTC	CAWSVAPGAGYTF
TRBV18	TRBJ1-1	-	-	TGTGCCAGCTCACCACCCAGGATGAACACTGAAGCTTTCTTT	CASSPPRMNTEAFF
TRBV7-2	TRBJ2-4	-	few	TGTGCCAGCAGCTCTCATACCAAAAACATTCAGTACTTC	CASSSHTKNIQYF
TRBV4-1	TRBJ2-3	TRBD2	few	TGCGCCAGCAGCCTCACGGGGAGCGGGGGGCCAGATACGCAGTATTTT	CASSLTGSGGPDTQYF
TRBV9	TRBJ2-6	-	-	TGTGCCAGCAGCCCGCTCGACAGCCCCATGGGAACTGGGGCCAACGTCCTGACTTTC	CASSPLDSPMGTGANVLTF
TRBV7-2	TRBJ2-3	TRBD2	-	TGTGCCAGCAGCAAGCGACTAGCTTTGACAGATACGCAGTATTTT	CASSKRLALTDTQYF
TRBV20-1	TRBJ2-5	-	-	TGCAGTGCTCCTAGCTGGGAGACCCAGTACTTC	CSAPSWETQYF
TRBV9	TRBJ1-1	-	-	TGTGCCAGCAGCGCCAGGGTTGGCACTGAAGCTTTCTTT	CASSARVGTEAFF
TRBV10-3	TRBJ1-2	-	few	TGTGCCATCAGTGAGAGGGACAATGGCTACACCTTC	CAISERDNGYTF
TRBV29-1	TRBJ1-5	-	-	TGCAGCGTTGGGGCAGAAGATCAGCCCCAGCATTTT	CSVGAEDQPQHF
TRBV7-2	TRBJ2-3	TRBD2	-	TGTGCCAGCAGCCAACAGGCGGGGGGCCCCAGCACAGATACGCAGTATTTT	CASSQQAGGPSTDTQYF
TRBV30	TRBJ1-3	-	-	TGTGCCTGGACCACAGCTGGAGGAAACACCATATATTTT	CAWTTAGGNTIYF
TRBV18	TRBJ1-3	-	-	TGTGCCAGCTCACCGAATTTGGCCAGCTCTGGAAACACCATATATTTT	CASSPNLASSGNTIYF
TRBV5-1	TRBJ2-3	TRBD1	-	TGCGCCAGCAGCCACAAAGCGCCGAGGACAGGGACACGCACAGATACGCAGTATTTT	CASSHKAPRTGTRTDTQYF
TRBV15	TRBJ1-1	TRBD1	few	TGTGCCACCAGCAGACCGGGACAGCGAGGCACTGAAGCTTTCTTT	CATSRPGQRGTEAFF
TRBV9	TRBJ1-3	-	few	TGTGCCAGCAGCGGTGACCTGACCGCCTCTGGAAACACCATATATTTT	CASSGDLTASGNTIYF
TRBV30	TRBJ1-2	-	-	TGTGCCTGGAGTCCTACAAGGTTCTATGGCTACACCTTC	CAWSPTRFYGYTF
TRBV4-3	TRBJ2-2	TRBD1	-	TGCGCCAGCAGCCAAGAGGTTTGGGGACAGACCGGGGAGCTGTTTTTT	CASSQEVWGQTGELFF
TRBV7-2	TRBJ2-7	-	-	TGTGCCAGCAGCTTGCAAAGGCCCGACTACGAGCAGTACTTC	CASSLQRPDYEQYF
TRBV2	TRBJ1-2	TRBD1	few	TGTGCCAGCAGTGAAGACAGGGGGAAAGGCTACACCTTC	CASSEDRGKGYTF
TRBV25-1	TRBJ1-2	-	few	TGTGCCAGCAGTAGCCGCAGGAGCGGCTACACCTTC	CASSSRRSGYTF
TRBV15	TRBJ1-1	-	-	TGTGCCACCAGCAGAGACTTTATTCTCCACACTGAAGCTTTCTTT	CATSRDFILHTEAFF
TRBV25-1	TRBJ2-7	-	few	TGTGCCAGCAGCCCCGACAGCAACCGAGTCTACGAGCAGTACTTC	CASSPDSNRVYEQYF
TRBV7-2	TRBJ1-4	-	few	TGTGCCAGCAGCTTAGGACGGGCTGAAAAACTGTTTTTT	CASSLGRAEKLFF
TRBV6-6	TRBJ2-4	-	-	TGTGCCAGCAGTGCCCCTGGGGGGAGTGCCAAAAACATTCAGTACTTC	CASSAPGGSAKNIQYF
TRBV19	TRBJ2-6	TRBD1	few	TGTGCCGTCCGGGACAGGGCCATCTCTGGGGCCAACGTCCTGACTTTC	CAVRDRAISGANVLTF
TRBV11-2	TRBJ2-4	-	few	TGTGCCAGCAGCCAAGATATAAGACAGATTCAGTACTTC	CASSQDIRQIQYF
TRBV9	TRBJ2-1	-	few	TGTGCCAGCAGCTCCTCTGGCGGCTCCTACAATGAGCAGTTCTTC	CASSSSGGSYNEQFF
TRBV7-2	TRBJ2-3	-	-	TGTGCCAGCAGCTTTGGTAGTAGCACAGATACGCAGTATTTT	CASSFGSSTDTQYF
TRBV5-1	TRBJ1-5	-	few	TGCGCCAGCAGCTTGGGAGGAGACAATCAGCCCCAGCATTTT	CASSLGGDNQPQHF
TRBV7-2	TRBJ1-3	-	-	TGTGCCAGCAGCAATGGAAACACCATATATTTT	CASSNGNTIYF
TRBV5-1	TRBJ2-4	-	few	TGCGCCAGCCGATACTCGGCTCCGGGCAAAAACATTCAGTACTTC	CASRYSAPGKNIQYF
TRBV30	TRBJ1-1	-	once	TGTGCCTGGAGTGGAGGGGTGAACACTGAAGCTTTCTTT	CAWSGGVNTEAFF
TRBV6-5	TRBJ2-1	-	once	TGTGCCAGCAGTTACTCGCGACGCCCCGGCGATGAGCAGTTCTTC	CASSYSRRPGDEQFF
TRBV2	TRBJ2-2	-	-	TGTGCCAGCAGTGGCCCTCTCGCTATGGCCGGGGAGCTGTTTTTT	CASSGPLAMAGELFF
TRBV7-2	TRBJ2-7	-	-	TGTGCCAGCAGCTTAGCGCGGACCACTTACGAGCAGTACTTC	CASSLARTTYEQYF
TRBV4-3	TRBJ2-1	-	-	TGCGCCAGCAGCCAGGAACCCGGGAGTTACAATGAGCAGTTCTTC	CASSQEPGSYNEQFF
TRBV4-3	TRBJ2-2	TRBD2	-	TGCGCCAGCAGCCGAGAGGGACTAGCGGCCGGGGAGCTGTTTTTT	CASSREGLAAGELFF
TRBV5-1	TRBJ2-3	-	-	TGCGCCAGCAGCTTGGAAGGAGGCGGGGTCGCAGATACGCAGTATTTT	CASSLEGGGVADTQYF
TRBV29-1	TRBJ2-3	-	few	TGCAGCATGGCCGGGGGACTCTTAAATAGGGATACGCAGTATTTT	CSMAGGLLNRDTQYF
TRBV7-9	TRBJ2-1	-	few	TGTGCCAGCAGCTTAGCAGCGCGGGGTCTTAATGAGCAGTTCTTC	CASSLAARGLNEQFF
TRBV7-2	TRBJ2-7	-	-	TGTGCCAGCAGTCCCAGTAGGAGCTCCTACGAGCAGTACTTC	CASSPSRSSYEQYF
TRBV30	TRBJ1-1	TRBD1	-	TGTGCCTGGAGCGGACAGGCCGGAGCTGAAGCTTTCTTT	CAWSGQAGAEAFF
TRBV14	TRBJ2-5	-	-	TGTGCCAGCAGCCCGGGACGATTTGAGACCCAGTACTTC	CASSPGRFETQYF
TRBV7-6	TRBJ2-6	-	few	TGTGCCAGCAGCTTAGGGGGGACTGGGGCCAACGTCCTGACTTTC	CASSLGGTGANVLTF
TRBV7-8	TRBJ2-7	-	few	TGTGCCAGCAGCTGGAACCCAACCGGGGGCCCTAACGAGCAGTACTTC	CASSWNPTGGPNEQYF
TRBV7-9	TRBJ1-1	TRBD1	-	TGTGCCAGCAGGGTCACCGGGACAGCGAACACTGAAGCTTTCTTT	CASRVTGTANTEAFF
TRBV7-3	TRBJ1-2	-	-	TGTGCCAGCAGATCAGGGGAGGATGGCTACACCTTC	CASRSGEDGYTF
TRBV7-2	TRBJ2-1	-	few	TGTGCCAGCTCATTCGGTGACAATGAGCAGTTCTTC	CASSFGDNEQFF